This T cell receptor beta chain was retrieved from a study of blood T cell repertoires in COVID-19. The protocol was immunoSEQ multiplex PCR, while the TCRdb copy is restricted to in-frame clones and leaves out a portion. The table records roughly 80,000 clones, around 80% of them present only once. Looked up from germline, CDR1 is SGHTA and CDR2 is FQGTGA. The CDR3 covers 16 residues. The trim removed 5 bases at V and 1 base at J, leaving 6 bases unmatched. Input material: peripheral blood. The chain joins TRBV7-3 to TRBJ2-2, with 8 bases matching TRBD2. This TCR came from a woman aged 55-69 years with acute or convalescent COVID-19. The CDR3 loop reads CASSPTAGGNTGELFF. The CDR3 DNA reads TGTGCCAGCAGCCCGACCGCGGGGGGGAACACCGGGGAGCTGTTTTTT.